The 32 T cell receptor beta chains below come from one sample, sequenced in a study of shared clonotypes between healthy human individuals. The naive CD8 fraction comprised CD45RO-negative cells positively selected for CCR7 and excluded terminally differentiated effector memory CD45RA+ cells. Produced via immunoSEQ multiplex PCR; TCRdb's table is partial and in-frame only. This table has some 1,900,000 clones, around 96% appearing once. What was sequenced was naive CD8+ T cells sorted from blood. The receptors derive from a man in his late teens or twenties in good health.

This clone occurred once. The chain combines TRBV27 with TRBJ2-2; D is possibly TRBD1 (5 bases). The CDR3 is 17 residues long. CDR1 and CDR2 from the germline V gene are MNHEY and SMNVEV (reference sequence). V was cut by 5 bases and J by 0 bases, with 16 bases left in between. CDR3 bases: TGTGCCAGCAGTCCGCTTAGGGGCTACGCGAACACCGGGGAGCTGTTTTTT. This codes for CASSPLRGYANTGELFF.

This clone was found a few times. The sample contains more than one DNA sequence encoding this CDR3. The chain recombines TRBV10-2 with TRBJ2-7; D is unresolved. Germline-derived CDR1 and CDR2 are WSHSY and SAAADI. V was cut by 0 bases and J by 3 bases, with 3 bases left in between. The CDR3 is 12 residues long. DNA of the CDR3: TGCGCCAGCAGTGAGTCGATCTACGAGCAGTACTTC. As protein: CASSESIYEQYF.

The chain uses TRBV11-3 and TRBJ2-7; 11 bases agree with TRBD1. The CDR3 contains 15 residues. J was trimmed by 2 bases and V by 5 bases; bases with no gene match: 5. The germline gives CDR1 SGHNT, CDR2 YENEEA. This chain's CDR3 is CASSQGQGVAYEQYF. CDR3 DNA: TGTGCCAGCAGCCAGGGACAGGGGGTTGCCTACGAGCAGTACTTC. The complete variable domain, with remaining parts taken from reference TRBV11-3 and TRBJ2-7, reads EAGVVQSPRYKIIEKKQPVAFWCNPISGHNTLYWYLQNLGQGPELLIRYENEEAVDDSQLPKDRFSAERLKGVDSTLKIQPAELGDSAVYLCASSQGQGVAYEQYFGPGTRLTVT.

This clone was recorded once. V gene TRBV27 combines with J gene TRBJ2-1; no reliable D call. In germline, CDR1 is MNHEY, CDR2 SMNVEV (reference sequence). Deletions cut 2 bases from V and 6 bases from J, with 8 bases between. This CDR3 has 13 residues. DNA of the CDR3: TGTGCCAGCAGTTTAAAGTCTTTCAATGAGCAGTTCTTC. Translated: CASSLKSFNEQFF.

As to this clone: The sample holds other DNA sequences that translate to the same CDR3. The chain uses TRBV30 and TRBJ2-1; no clear D. This CDR3 is 10 amino acids long. Trimming took 2 bases from V and 9 from J, leaving 5 bases between them. Germline lookup yields CDR1 GTSNPN and CDR2 SVGIG (reference sequence). The CDR3 nucleotides are TGTGCCTGGAGTTCCGGTGAGCAGTTCTTC. It codes for CAWSSGEQFF.

The chain carries TRBV4-1 and TRBJ1-2; D is uncertain. Per the germline V gene, CDR1 is MGHRA and CDR2 is YSYEKL. The CDR3 runs 14 residues. V gave up 2 bases and J gave up 2 bases, with 9 bases separating them. CDR3 coding DNA: TGCGCCAGCAGCCAAATAGGGTCCAACTATGGCTACACCTTC. This codes for CASSQIGSNYGYTF.

This sequence joins TRBV7-8 and TRBJ1-2, with D tentatively TRBD1 (5 bases). CDR3 length: 13 residues. The V end was cut by 5 bases, the J end by 5 bases, with 12 bases between. CDR1 is SGHVS, CDR2 FQNEAQ, per germline. The CDR3 loop reads CASSDGTLYGYTF. The CDR3 bases are TGTGCCAGCAGCGACGGGACTCTTTATGGCTACACCTTC.

This clone was recorded once. The rearrangement joins TRBV7-3 to TRBJ2-1; 11 positions match TRBD2. The CDR3 runs to 16 residues. Germline V gene sequence: CDR1 SGHTA, CDR2 FQGTGA. Losses at the gene ends were 2 bases for V and 2 bases for J; bases not matched to a gene: 2. CDR3 DNA sequence: TGTGCCAGCAGCTTACTAGCGGGGGGTACCTACAATGAGCAGTTCTTC. As protein: CASSLLAGGTYNEQFF.

The CDR3 loop is CASREAFGETQYF. Written as DNA, the CDR3 is TGTGCCAGCCGGGAGGCCTTTGGAGAGACCCAGTACTTC. This chain links TRBV27 with TRBJ2-5; the match to TRBD2 covers 7 bases. CDR1 is MNHEY, CDR2 SMNVEV, per germline (reference sequence). Trimming cost V 8 bases and J 4 bases; bases outside gene matches: 7. This CDR3 spans 13 amino acids.

The J gene is TRBJ2-7, the V gene TRBV2; TRBD1 matches 8 bases. This CDR3 is built from 16 residues. With V trimmed by 4 bases and J by 0 bases, 8 bases remained unmatched. The V gene's germline CDR1 is SNHLY and CDR2 FYNNEI. The CDR3 bases are TGTGCCAGCAGTGCCCATTGGACAGGGAACTCCTACGAGCAGTACTTC. This codes for CASSAHWTGNSYEQYF.

A note on this clone: Other DNA sequences in the sample encode the same CDR3. This sequence joins TRBV9 and TRBJ1-1; perhaps TRBD1 as D (5 bases). This CDR3 has 14 residues. Trimming shortened V by 0 bases and J by 4 bases, and 10 bases separated the two germline ends. CDR1 SGDLS and CDR2 YYNGEE come from the germline V gene. CDR3 DNA sequence: TGTGCCAGCAGCGTAGGGGGGGTTGGCACTGAAGCTTTCTTT. This gives the protein CASSVGGVGTEAFF.

As to this clone: The same CDR3 also results from other DNA sequences found in this sample. The genes are TRBV7-9 and TRBJ2-5, with no clear D. Germline assignment: CDR1 SEHNR and CDR2 FQNEAQ (reference sequence). V shed 5 bases and J shed 2 bases, with 9 bases lying between them. The CDR3 has 13 amino acids. The CDR3 sequence is CASSPDGQETQYF. The CDR3 region has the DNA TGTGCCAGCAGCCCGGACGGGCAAGAGACCCAGTACTTC.

In this sample, this clone turned up once. The rearrangement links TRBV5-6 to TRBJ1-2, with D possibly TRBD1 on 6 matching bases. The CDR3 covers 14 residues. Germline loops: CDR1 SGHDT, CDR2 YYEEEE. V was clipped by 2 bases and J by 6 bases, with 14 bases between them. In DNA form, the CDR3 reads TGTGCCAGCAGCTTCGGACAGCCCCTTGATGGCTACACCTTC. It specifies CASSFGQPLDGYTF.

The chain carries TRBV6-5 and TRBJ2-5; TRBD2 aligns across 7 bases. Germline assignment: CDR1 MNHEY and CDR2 SVGAGI. Trimming removed 0 bases from V and 5 bases from J; junction bases left unmatched: 9. The CDR3 contains 16 residues. CDR3 loop: CASSYSALAEGETQYF. The CDR3 region has the DNA TGTGCCAGCAGTTACTCGGCCCTAGCGGAGGGTGAGACCCAGTACTTC.

The V call is TRBV21-1, the J call TRBJ2-7; the listed D gene, TRBD2, was not tested against the DNA. TRBV21-1 is classified as a pseudogene. The CDR3 loop spans 17 amino acids. The CDR3 DNA follows: TGTGCCAGCAGGGGAGGGGCGGGCAGTGAAACGGAATACGAGCAGTACTTC. It specifies CASRGGAGSETEYEQYF.

The DNA of the CDR3 is TGTGCCAGCAGTAAGGGACTAGCGGGCCAAGAGACCCAGTACTTC. Translation gives CASSKGLAGQETQYF. The chain joins TRBV6-1 to TRBJ2-5, with 12 bases lining up with TRBD2. Germline trimming cut 5 bases from V and 1 base from J; bases unmatched to any gene: 2. Germline loops: CDR1 MNHNS, CDR2 SASEGT. This CDR3 has 15 residues.

The V gene is TRBV10-3, the J gene TRBJ2-2; possible D gene TRBD2, 5 bases. Germline V gives CDR1 ENHRY, CDR2 SYGVKD. This CDR3 has 13 residues. Trimming took 7 bases from V and 5 from J, leaving 11 bases between them. The CDR3 nucleotides are TGTGCCATCATAGTTGAGGGAACCGGGGAGCTGTTTTTT. Residues: CAIIVEGTGELFF.

The chain has TRBV27 and TRBJ2-1; TRBD1 might be the D (6 bases). Germline lookup yields CDR1 MNHEY and CDR2 SMNVEV (reference sequence). The CDR3 is made up of 16 amino acids. V was pared by 5 bases and J by 0 bases, with 14 bases between. DNA of the CDR3: TGTGCCAGCAGTGGGGGCTGGGCTAGCTCCTACAATGAGCAGTTCTTC. Amino acids: CASSGGWASSYNEQFF.

The genes are TRBV29-1 and TRBJ1-2; D is undetermined. The germline gives CDR1 SQVTM, CDR2 ANQGSEA. The length of the CDR3 is 13 residues. Trimming removed 2 bases from V and 3 bases from J, with 10 bases in between. CDR3 sequence reads: CSVESRADYGYTF. The CDR3, as DNA: TGCAGCGTTGAAAGCCGGGCAGACTATGGCTACACCTTC. Complete variable domain (other parts from reference TRBV29-1 and TRBJ1-2): SAVISQKPSRDICQRGTSLTIQCQVDSQVTMMFWYRQQPGQSLTLIATANQGSEATYESGFVIDKFPISRPNLTFSTLTVSNMSPEDSSIYLCSVESRADYGYTFGSGTRLTVV.

The V gene is TRBV13, the J gene TRBJ2-5; 7 bases match TRBD2. Germline CDR1 reads PRHDT; CDR2 reads FYEKMQ (reference sequence). V trimming: 5 bases; J trimming: 3 bases; junction bases outside the gene matches: 9. This CDR3 has 15 residues. Written as DNA, the CDR3 is TGTGCCAGCAGCACCCAGACTAGCCTCGAAGAGACCCAGTACTTC. This encodes CASSTQTSLEETQYF.

This chain connects TRBV28 to TRBJ2-2, with D possibly being TRBD2 (6 bases). The germline V gene has CDR1 MDHEN and CDR2 SYDVKM. The germline V and J ends were trimmed by 2 bases and 5 bases, with 9 bases remaining between them. The CDR3 covers 14 residues. The CDR3 is CASSLPGGTGELFF. CDR3 sequence (DNA): TGTGCCAGCAGTTTACCCGGAGGGACCGGGGAGCTGTTTTTT.

The chain has TRBV7-9 and TRBJ1-1, with 10 bases matching TRBD1. This CDR3 is 16 amino acids long. The ends lost 1 base at V and 7 bases at J; junction bases unmatched: 9. The germline CDR1 and CDR2 sequences are SEHNR and FQNEAQ (reference sequence). The CDR3 DNA reads TGTGCCAGCAGCTTAGTGGGACAGGGGCGCGGGTATGAAGCTTTCTTT. This sequence encodes CASSLVGQGRGYEAFF. Full variable domain (remainder filled in from reference TRBV7-9 and TRBJ1-1): DTGVSQNPRHKITKRGQNVTFRCDPISEHNRLYWYRQTLGQGPEFLTYFQNEAQLEKSRLLSDRFSAERPKGSFSTLEIQRTEQGDSAMYLCASSLVGQGRGYEAFFGQGTRLTVV.

This chain uses TRBV7-9 with TRBJ2-2; D is possibly TRBD1 (5 bases). Trimming took off 5 bases at V and 7 bases at J, with 14 bases between the two ends. There are 14 residues in the CDR3. Germline V gene sequence: CDR1 SEHNR, CDR2 FQNEAQ (reference sequence). The CDR3 spells CASSQKGQIGELFF. The CDR3 DNA reads TGTGCCAGCAGCCAGAAGGGGCAGATCGGGGAGCTGTTTTTT.

As for this clone: Other DNA sequences in the sample encode the same CDR3. The gene calls are TRBV7-6 and TRBJ2-7, with 7 bases identical to TRBD1. There are 14 residues in the CDR3. J lost 2 bases, V lost 5 bases, and 6 bases had no gene match. The germline V gene has CDR1 SGHVS and CDR2 FNYEAQ. The CDR3 DNA follows: TGTGCCAGCAGCCTGGGGACAGACACCTACGAGCAGTACTTC. Its protein product is CASSLGTDTYEQYF.

The gene calls are TRBV30 and TRBJ2-2; D gene uncertain. Germline values: CDR1 GTSNPN, CDR2 SVGIG (reference sequence). Deletions cut 0 bases from V and 4 bases from J, with 6 bases between. The CDR3 consists of 13 residues. The CDR3 region has the DNA TGTGCCTGGAGTGTGGCCATCACCGGGGAGCTGTTTTTT. This sequence encodes CAWSVAITGELFF.

To note about this clone: The sample holds other DNA sequences that translate to the same CDR3. The CDR3 spells CASSQDGQGAYEQYF. CDR3 bases: TGCGCCAGCAGCCAAGATGGACAGGGTGCCTACGAGCAGTACTTC. The rearrangement uses TRBV4-3 and TRBJ2-7; 8 nucleotides agree with TRBD1. This CDR3 is built from 15 residues. The V gene's germline CDR1 is LGHNA and CDR2 YSLEER. Trimming cost V 0 bases and J 2 bases; bases outside gene matches: 3.

The chain couples TRBV28 to TRBJ2-3; the D is unclear. Germline CDR1 and CDR2: MDHEN and SYDVKM. CDR3 size: 15 residues. Trimming took off 2 bases at V and 0 bases at J, with 9 bases between the two ends. CDR3 protein: CASSLGFGSTDTQYF. For the CDR3, the DNA is TGTGCCAGCAGTTTAGGTTTCGGGAGCACAGATACGCAGTATTTT.

The chain combines TRBV19 with TRBJ2-3; D perhaps matches TRBD2 (6 bases). CDR3 length: 12 residues. CDR1 LNHDA and CDR2 SQIVND come from the germline V gene (reference sequence). Between the trimmed V and J ends, which lost 7 bases and 4 bases, there was a span of 9 bases. CDR3 residues: CASTGRPDTQYF. The CDR3, as DNA: TGTGCCAGTACAGGGAGGCCAGATACGCAGTATTTT.

This clone was seen once. This chain's CDR3 is CASSEDRDSAYF. CDR3 in DNA: TGTGCCAGCAGTGAGGACCGGGACTCCGCCTACTTC. This chain uses TRBV6-1 with TRBJ2-5, with D perhaps matching TRBD2 (6 bases). Germline CDR1 and CDR2: MNHNS and SASEGT. The length of the CDR3 is 12 residues. Between the trimmed V and J ends, which lost 3 bases and 14 bases, there was a span of 16 bases.

This CDR3 reads CASSLSRGSIYEQYF. The CDR3 DNA follows: TGTGCCAGCAGTTTATCGAGGGGTTCGATTTACGAGCAGTACTTC. The chain is built from TRBV27 and TRBJ2-7; D might be TRBD1 or TRBD2, each matching 5 bases. Germline V gene lookup returns CDR1 MNHEY and CDR2 SMNVEV (reference sequence). With 0 bases removed from V and 4 bases from J, the gap between germline ends came to 13 bases. The CDR3 has 15 amino acids.

The chain couples TRBV29-1 to TRBJ2-7; tentatively, D is TRBD2 (5 bases). V lost 1 base and J lost 2, with 9 bases in between. The germline V gene encodes CDR1 SQVTM and CDR2 ANQGSEA. This CDR3 is 13 amino acids long. The CDR3 bases are TGCAGCGTTGAAGTGAGGGATACCTACGAGCAGTACTTC. Its protein is CSVEVRDTYEQYF.

The genes are TRBV9 and TRBJ2-1, with 7 nucleotides matching TRBD2. The length of the CDR3 is 12 residues. CDR1 SGDLS and CDR2 YYNGEE come from the germline V gene. V dropped 3 bases and J dropped 16; count of bases not matched to a gene: 10. Here the CDR3 reads CASSDGGGTNFF. The CDR3 DNA sequence: TGTGCCAGCAGCGACGGAGGAGGGACTAACTTCTTC. Together with reference TRBV9 and TRBJ2-1, the CDR3 gives the full variable domain: DSGVTQTPKHLITATGQRVTLRCSPRSGDLSVYWYQQSLDQGLQFLIQYYNGEERAKGNILERFSAQQFPDLHSELNLSSLELGDSALYFCASSDGGGTNFFGPGTRLTVL.